The 18 T cell receptor beta chains below come from one sample, sequenced in a study of shared clonotypes between healthy human individuals. Here immunoSEQ multiplex PCR was the method, and the copy in TCRdb shows in-frame clones only, minus some. The table shows under 350,000 clones, with roughly 87% occurring only once. Sequences were obtained from memory CD8+ T cells sorted from blood. Subset of the sample: CD45RO+ cells pooled with CCR7-negative TemRA cells. Receptor source: a man in his late teens or twenties in good health.

The genes are TRBV27 and TRBJ2-7; 7 bases are shared with TRBD1. This CDR3 comprises 15 residues. Germline CDR1 MNHEY, CDR2 SMNVEV (reference sequence). V trimming: 5 bases; J trimming: 5 bases; junction bases outside the gene matches: 12. The CDR3 DNA reads TGTGCCAGCAGTATCAGGGGGTCTCTTTCCCACGAGCAGTACTTC. It codes for CASSIRGSLSHEQYF.

The V gene is TRBV4-1, the J gene TRBJ2-3; D is undetermined. The length of the CDR3 is 17 residues. Germline V lookup: CDR1 MGHRA, CDR2 YSYEKL. The V gene lost 0 bases and the J gene lost 0 bases, with 13 bases spanning the gap. CDR3 residues: CASSQEGRIPSTDTQYF. The CDR3 nucleotides are TGCGCCAGCAGCCAAGAGGGCCGGATACCTAGCACAGATACGCAGTATTTT.

This chain uses TRBV13 with TRBJ1-1; D is unclear. Trimming pared 2 bases from V and 6 bases from J, leaving 7 bases between. Germline loops: CDR1 PRHDT, CDR2 FYEKMQ (reference sequence). CDR3 size: 12 residues. CDR3 DNA sequence: TGTGCCAGCAGCTTAAATGCAGCTGAAGCTTTCTTT. Its translation: CASSLNAAEAFF.

The V call is TRBV27, the J call TRBJ2-3; D gene ambiguous. Trimming pared 5 bases from V and 2 bases from J, leaving 8 bases between. This CDR3 has 13 amino acids. The germline gives CDR1 MNHEY, CDR2 SMNVEV (reference sequence). The CDR3 nucleotides read TGTGCCAGCAGTGCATGGAACACAGATACGCAGTATTTT. Translated, it gives CASSAWNTDTQYF.

The chain recombines TRBV30 with TRBJ2-3; no reliable D call. CDR1 and CDR2 from the germline V gene are GTSNPN and SVGIG (reference sequence). V was clipped by 0 bases and J by 6 bases, with 19 bases between them. This CDR3 has 16 residues. The CDR3 DNA reads TGTGCCTGGAGTGTACAACCAGGCCTATGGATCGATACGCAGTATTTT. This translates into CAWSVQPGLWIDTQYF. Together with reference TRBV30 and TRBJ2-3, the CDR3 gives the full variable domain: SQTIHQWPATLVQPVGSPLSLECTVEGTSNPNLYWYRQAAGRGLQLLFYSVGIGQISSEVPQNLSASRPQDRQFILSSKKLLLSDSGFYLCAWSVQPGLWIDTQYFGPGTRLTVL.

The CDR3 loop reads CASSFDYTDTQYF. The CDR3 nucleotides read TGTGCCAGCAGCTTCGACTACACAGATACGCAGTATTTT. J is TRBJ2-3 and V is TRBV11-3; perhaps TRBD2 as D (5 bases). Trimming pared 3 bases from V and 2 bases from J, leaving 6 bases between. Germline V CDR1 and CDR2: SGHNT, YENEEA. The CDR3 consists of 13 residues.

The genes are TRBV7-9 and TRBJ2-5, with D possibly being TRBD1 (5 bases). CDR1 SEHNR and CDR2 FQNEAQ come from the germline V gene (reference sequence). The CDR3 is 14 residues long. Between the trimmed V and J ends, which lost 1 base and 5 bases, there was a span of 11 bases. The CDR3 sequence: CASSLDQGRETQYF. CDR3 DNA: TGTGCCAGCAGCTTAGATCAGGGTCGGGAGACCCAGTACTTC.

Notes on this clone: The same CDR3 can be traced to other DNA sequences in this sample. The J gene is TRBJ2-7, the V gene TRBV27; 7 nucleotides match TRBD2. Germline V gene lookup returns CDR1 MNHEY and CDR2 SMNVEV (reference sequence). CDR3 length equals 14 residues. Trimming removed 1 base from V and 1 base from J; junction bases left unmatched: 1. The CDR3 spells CASSLWRGSYEQYF. The CDR3 coding sequence is TGTGCCAGCAGTTTATGGCGGGGGTCCTACGAGCAGTACTTC.

This rearrangement joins TRBV5-1 to TRBJ2-7; D remains unclear. CDR1 and CDR2 (germline): SGHRS, YFSETQ. V was shortened by 4 bases and J by 7 bases, with 12 bases between the two germline ends. This CDR3 comprises 12 residues. CDR3 DNA: TGCGCCAGCAGCCCTAACCGGGTTGAGCAGTACTTC. Its translation: CASSPNRVEQYF. Filled out from reference TRBV5-1 and TRBJ2-7, the complete variable domain reads KAGVTQTPRYLIKTRGQQVTLSCSPISGHRSVSWYQQTPGQGLQFLFEYFSETQRNKGNFPGRFSGRQFSNSRSEMNVSTLELGDSALYLCASSPNRVEQYFGPGTRLTVT.

DNA for the CDR3: TGCGCCAAGGCGGGACCGGTCAAAAATAAGGACGGGGAGCAGTACTTC. Amino acids: CAKAGPVKNKDGEQYF. J is TRBJ2-7 and V is TRBV23-1, with D perhaps TRBD2 (6 bases). TRBV23-1 is an ORF for which the function is uncertain. Trimming pared 10 bases from V and 7 bases from J, leaving 29 bases between. This CDR3 region has 16 residues.

The genes are TRBV4-1 and TRBJ1-2, with TRBD1 identical over 7 bases. V trimming: 3 bases; J trimming: 3 bases; junction bases outside the gene matches: 7. The CDR3 sequence is 15 residues long. Germline V gene data show CDR1 as MGHRA and CDR2 as YSYEKL. In nucleotides, the CDR3 is TGCGCCAGCAGCCAGACCCGGGACAGCTACTATGGCTACACCTTC. This sequence encodes CASSQTRDSYYGYTF.

The chain is built from TRBV5-6 and TRBJ1-5; D ambiguous. Germline CDR1 SGHDT, CDR2 YYEEEE. The CDR3 runs 12 residues. V dropped 1 base and J dropped 5 bases, with 4 bases sitting between them. The CDR3 here is CASSLMDQPQHF. In DNA form, the CDR3 reads TGTGCCAGCAGCTTGATGGATCAGCCCCAGCATTTT. Looking up the rest from reference TRBV5-6 and TRBJ1-5 gives the full variable domain: DAGVTQSPTHLIKTRGQQVTLRCSPKSGHDTVSWYQQALGQGPQFIFQYYEEEERQRGNFPDRFSGHQFPNYSSELNVNALLLGDSALYLCASSLMDQPQHFGDGTRLSIL.

The CDR3 region is CASSESEALQETQYF. The CDR3, as DNA: TGCGCCAGCAGTGAGTCAGAGGCTCTCCAAGAGACCCAGTACTTC. This rearrangement joins TRBV10-1 to TRBJ2-5; D gene uncertain. V was pared by 0 bases and J by 1 base, with 9 bases between. The CDR3 has 15 amino acids. Germline CDR1 is WNHNN and CDR2 is SYGVQD (reference sequence).

The chain has TRBV27 and TRBJ1-6; 8 bases match TRBD1. Trimming removed 5 bases from V and 7 bases from J; junction bases left unmatched: 7. The germline V gene has CDR1 MNHEY and CDR2 SMNVEV (reference sequence). This CDR3 is built from 15 residues. The CDR3 nucleotides are TGTGCCAGCAGTCTCCTGGACAGGGCGAATTCACCCCTCCACTTT. It specifies CASSLLDRANSPLHF.

This clone occurred once. V is TRBV18 and J is TRBJ2-3; TRBD1 is a possible D gene (5 bases). The germline V gene has CDR1 KGHSH and CDR2 LQKENI. V was pared by 3 bases and J by 2 bases, with 9 bases between. The CDR3 loop spans 14 amino acids. In DNA form, the CDR3 reads TGTGCCAGCTCACCTGGGGCCCACACAGATACGCAGTATTTT. This gives the protein CASSPGAHTDTQYF. Using reference TRBV18 and TRBJ2-3 for the parts outside the CDR3, the full variable domain is NAGVMQNPRHLVRRRGQEARLRCSPMKGHSHVYWYRQLPEEGLKFMVYLQKENIIDESGMPKERFSAEFPKEGPSILRIQQVVRGDSAAYFCASSPGAHTDTQYFGPGTRLTVL.

This clone occurred many times. The rearrangement uses TRBV29-1 and TRBJ1-2, with TRBD1 identical over 11 bases. Looked up from germline, CDR1 is SQVTM and CDR2 is ANQGSEA. With V trimmed by 3 bases and J by 5 bases, 14 bases remained unmatched. The CDR3 runs 17 residues. CDR3 residues: CSVDATPPGQGGYGYTF. In DNA form, the CDR3 reads TGCAGCGTTGACGCTACCCCCCCGGGACAGGGGGGGTATGGCTACACCTTC.

CDR3 in DNA: TGTGCCAGCAGCTACACCACAGGGGAGCGTTCACCCCTCCACTTT. Translated: CASSYTTGERSPLHF. V usage is TRBV7-2 and J usage is TRBJ1-6; 7 bases map to TRBD1. This CDR3 is built from 15 residues. The germline V gene encodes CDR1 SGHTA and CDR2 FQGNSA. V shed 4 bases and J 9 bases; nucleotides not matched to a gene: 9.

This clone was seen only a few times. Different DNA sequences within this sample yield the same CDR3. This chain links TRBV29-1 with TRBJ1-1; weak D call: TRBD1 (5 bases). This CDR3 comprises 11 residues. Germline-derived CDR1 and CDR2 are SQVTM and ANQGSEA. Trimming took off 7 bases at V and 1 base at J, with 7 bases between the two ends. CDR3 bases: TGCAGCGGCCAGGGGAACACTGAAGCTTTCTTT. This sequence encodes CSGQGNTEAFF.